The 29 T cell receptor beta chains presented below share a single source sample, sequenced in a study of T cell repertoires in aging, cancer and after chemotherapy. Peripheral blood genomic DNA, not sorted cells or RNA, was the template. A mixed TRB-A/B primer pool amplified rearranged TRB by multiplex touch-down PCR. TCRdb re-analysed the multiplex PCR reads in MiXCR, keeping a single row per CDR3 protein. The table lists 6,500 to 8,000 distinct CDR3 sequences, approximately 30% of them singletons. Sequencing input: blood. Receptors originate from a human donor with a blood cancer.

The chain uses TRBV18 and TRBJ2-7, with 12 bases that match TRBD1. The germline V gene encodes CDR1 KGHSH and CDR2 LQKENI. This CDR3 has 14 residues. The ends lost 3 bases at V and 7 bases at J; junction bases unmatched: 4. Here the CDR3 DNA reads TGTGCCAGCTCACCGGGACAGGGGGCTAGAGAGCAGTACTTC. The encoded protein is CASSPGQGAREQYF.

The chain has TRBV11-1 and TRBJ2-2; D unclear. This CDR3 comprises 14 residues. Trimming left V 1 base short and J 4 bases short, with 7 bases between. Germline values: CDR1 SGHAT, CDR2 FQDESV (reference sequence). This CDR3 is CASSLVLRTGELFF. In nucleotides, the CDR3 is TGTGCCAGCAGCTTAGTGTTACGCACCGGGGAGCTGTTTTTT.

This chain joins TRBV5-6 and TRBJ2-7; D unclear. With 5 bases removed from V and 2 bases from J, the gap between germline ends came to 8 bases. Germline lookup yields CDR1 SGHDT and CDR2 YYEEEE. The CDR3 sequence is 12 residues long. CDR3 nucleotides: TGTGCCAGCAGACGATTGACCTACGAGCAGTACTTC. This translates into CASRRLTYEQYF.

The chain joins TRBV6-1 to TRBJ2-2; 7 bases fit TRBD1. This CDR3 region has 15 residues. The V gene end was trimmed by 3 bases and the J gene end by 4 bases; junction bases not matched to a gene: 5. Germline values: CDR1 MNHNS, CDR2 SASEGT. CDR3 in amino acids: CASSEETGFTGELFF. In nucleotides, the CDR3 is TGTGCCAGCAGTGAGGAGACAGGGTTCACCGGGGAGCTGTTTTTT.

This chain joins TRBV7-9 and TRBJ2-5; TRBD1 or TRBD2 may be the D gene (5 bases each). V lost 5 bases, J lost 5 bases, and 30 bases lay in between. Germline V gives CDR1 SEHNR, CDR2 FQNEAQ (reference sequence). The CDR3 sequence is 19 residues long. Here the CDR3 reads CASSGGSLVSGTPGETQYF. The CDR3 region has the DNA TGTGCCAGCAGCGGGGGTTCCCTGGTGTCCGGGACCCCGGGGGAGACCCAGTACTTC.

This clonotype was picked up a small number of times. Written as DNA, the CDR3 is TGTGCCAGCAGCCGGGGGAACCGGGAGACCCAGTACTTC. Amino acid sequence: CASSRGNRETQYF. J is TRBJ2-5 and V is TRBV11-3; possible D gene TRBD2, 6 bases. In germline, CDR1 is SGHNT, CDR2 YENEEA. V gave up 5 bases and J gave up 5 bases, with 12 bases separating them. The CDR3 length is 13 residues.

This clonotype was detected only a few times. The chain couples TRBV12-3 or TRBV12-4 to TRBJ1-2; maybe TRBD1 (5 bases). V lost 6 bases, J lost 4 bases, and 12 bases lay in between. The CDR3 is 13 residues long. CDR3 sequence reads: CASRGRNFYGYTF. CDR3 nucleotide sequence: TGTGCCAGCAGGGGACGGAACTTCTATGGCTACACCTTC.

This sequence joins TRBV5-1 and TRBJ2-3, with 8 bases aligning to TRBD2. After removal of 2 bases from V and 2 bases from J, the junction contained 4 bases not matched to a gene. The CDR3 runs 15 residues. CDR1 is SGHRS, CDR2 YFSETQ, per germline. CDR3 DNA sequence: TGCGCCAGCAGCTTACTAGCGGACCTCACAGATACGCAGTATTTT. This sequence encodes CASSLLADLTDTQYF.

In its sample, this clonotype is medium-sized (0.01 to 0.1%). This chain connects TRBV15 to TRBJ2-5; D might be TRBD2 (6 bases). With 4 bases removed from V and 4 bases from J, the gap between germline ends came to 10 bases. The V gene's germline CDR1 is LNHNV and CDR2 YYDKDF (reference sequence). This CDR3 contains 13 residues. Here the CDR3 DNA reads TGTGCCACCAGCATTGACGGGAGAGAGACCCAGTACTTC. It is translated as CATSIDGRETQYF.

There are a few counts of this clonotype. V is TRBV12-3 or TRBV12-4 and J is TRBJ1-2; D is ambiguous. This CDR3 has 15 amino acids. Trimming removed 4 bases at V and 2 bases at J, with 14 bases between. This CDR3 reads CASSSMDYPNYGYTF. DNA of the CDR3: TGTGCCAGCAGTTCCATGGATTACCCGAACTATGGCTACACCTTC.

In this sample, this clonotype is medium-sized. V is TRBV15 and J is TRBJ1-2, with 7 bases aligning to TRBD1. Germline CDR1 is LNHNV and CDR2 is YYDKDF (reference sequence). The CDR3 consists of 15 residues. With 0 bases clipped from V and 6 bases from J, the junction kept 7 bases outside the gene matches. The CDR3 sequence is CATSREGDRADGYTF. For the CDR3, the DNA is TGTGCCACCAGCAGAGAAGGAGACAGGGCAGATGGCTACACCTTC.

The chain is built from TRBV12-3 or TRBV12-4 and TRBJ2-3; D is ambiguous. The V end was cut by 3 bases, the J end by 1 base, with 11 bases between. The CDR3 extends over 15 amino acids. In DNA form, the CDR3 reads TGTGCCAGCAGTTTGGGTGGCCAGGGCACAGATACGCAGTATTTT. Its translation is CASSLGGQGTDTQYF.

There are a few counts of this clonotype. CDR3 protein: CASSPRGGGPYEQYF. CDR3 in DNA: TGTGCCAGTAGTCCGAGAGGTGGCGGACCCTACGAGCAGTACTTC. The V call is TRBV19, the J call TRBJ2-7; D is unclear. V lost 5 bases, J lost 2 bases, and 16 bases lay in between. Germline V lookup: CDR1 LNHDA, CDR2 SQIVND (reference sequence). The CDR3 length is 15 residues.

This chain uses TRBV18 with TRBJ2-3, with TRBD2 matching 8 bases. J gave up 1 base and V 1 base, and 19 bases lay outside the gene matches. The germline V gene encodes CDR1 KGHSH and CDR2 LQKENI. The CDR3 has 21 amino acids. CDR3 coding DNA: TGTGCCAGCTCACCACGTCCTGATCTCGGCGGGGGGTCGCCTGGCACAGATACGCAGTATTTT. Its protein product is CASSPRPDLGGGSPGTDTQYF.

This clonotype was seen more than once but under ten times. The chain employs TRBV15 and TRBJ1-2; unclear D gene. Germline assignment: CDR1 LNHNV and CDR2 YYDKDF (reference sequence). This CDR3 region has 13 residues. Trimming left V 0 bases short and J 8 bases short, with 10 bases between. The DNA for the CDR3 is TGTGCCACCAGCAGAGATCCGTCCCGGGGCTACACCTTC. Translating it yields CATSRDPSRGYTF.

Within the sample, this clonotype is medium-sized (0.01 to 0.1%). The J gene is TRBJ2-2, the V gene TRBV6-2 or TRBV6-3; maybe TRBD1 (6 bases). This CDR3 spans 15 amino acids. Germline V gives CDR1 MNHEY, CDR2 SVGEGT. The V end was cut by 6 bases, the J end by 0 bases, with 11 bases between. CDR3 DNA: TGTGCCAGCAGGACAGGCGGGTCGAACACCGGGGAGCTGTTTTTT. Its protein is CASRTGGSNTGELFF.

By sample fraction, this clonotype is medium-sized (0.01 to 0.1%). The V gene is TRBV6-5, the J gene TRBJ2-2, with TRBD1 identical over 9 bases. The CDR3 sequence is 18 residues long. V lost 2 bases and J lost 0; bases outside the gene matches: 7. From germline, CDR1 is MNHEY and CDR2 SVGAGI. CDR3 coding DNA: TGTGCCAGCAGTTACCTAGGGACAGGGCGATCGAACACCGGGGAGCTGTTTTTT. Encoded protein: CASSYLGTGRSNTGELFF.

The chain couples TRBV5-5 to TRBJ2-5; D is perhaps TRBD1 or TRBD2 (5 bases each). The CDR3 loop spans 16 amino acids. Trimming shortened V by 4 bases and J by 1 base, and 17 bases separated the two germline ends. Germline V gene sequence: CDR1 SGHKS, CDR2 YYEKEE (reference sequence). The CDR3 sequence is CASSLGPFGVQETQYF. DNA for the CDR3: TGTGCCAGCAGCCTGGGACCCTTTGGGGTCCAAGAGACCCAGTACTTC.

V is TRBV19 and J is TRBJ2-1, with 9 bases identical to TRBD2. Germline lookup yields CDR1 LNHDA and CDR2 SQIVND (reference sequence). The junction had 15 bases not matched to a gene; V was cut back by 7 bases and J by 2 bases. This CDR3 comprises 18 residues. The CDR3 is CASNPLSGRGGAYNEQFF. CDR3 DNA sequence: TGTGCCAGTAACCCTCTGAGTGGTCGCGGGGGGGCCTACAATGAGCAGTTCTTC.

This clonotype was detected only once. The chain couples TRBV6-5 to TRBJ2-3, with TRBD2 matching over 10 bases. J lost 6 bases, V lost 6 bases, and 12 bases had no gene match. Germline lookup yields CDR1 MNHEY and CDR2 SVGAGI. CDR3 length equals 16 residues. As DNA, the CDR3 is TGTGCCAGCAGCCAGACTAGCGGGCCACCAGAGGATACGCAGTATTTT. This gives the protein CASSQTSGPPEDTQYF.

The V call is TRBV5-6, the J call TRBJ2-7, with D unresolved. Trimming cost V 0 bases and J 3 bases, with 7 bases left between them. CDR1 is SGHDT, CDR2 YYEEEE, per germline. CDR3 length equals 13 residues. The CDR3 DNA is TGTGCCAGCAGCTTGGGTGACGGCTACGAGCAGTACTTC. Translated: CASSLGDGYEQYF.

V usage is TRBV11-1 and J usage is TRBJ2-1; D not resolved. Germline loops: CDR1 SGHAT, CDR2 FQDESV (reference sequence). The CDR3 runs to 14 residues. V was pared by 5 bases and J by 7 bases, with 15 bases between. For the CDR3, the DNA is TGTGCCAGCAGCCAAGAATTCGGGTGGAATGAGCAGTTCTTC. Translated: CASSQEFGWNEQFF. Supplemented by reference TRBV11-1 and TRBJ2-1, the full variable domain reads EAEVAQSPRYKITEKSQAVAFWCDPISGHATLYWYRQILGQGPELLVQFQDESVVDDSQLPKDRFSAERLKGVDSTLKIQPAELGDSAMYLCASSQEFGWNEQFFGPGTRLTVL.

Relative to its sample, this clonotype is medium-sized. The chain employs TRBV6-1 and TRBJ2-1; no firm D call. Trimming pared 0 bases from V and 3 bases from J, leaving 3 bases between. Germline V gene data show CDR1 as MNHNS and CDR2 as SASEGT. CDR3 length: 13 amino acids. CDR3 residues: CASSEAGYNEQFF. The DNA for the CDR3 is TGTGCCAGCAGTGAAGCGGGCTACAATGAGCAGTTCTTC.

In this sample, this clonotype is medium-sized (0.01 to 0.1%). This chain links TRBV13 with TRBJ2-3, with D perhaps assigned TRBD1 or TRBD2 (6 bases each). The CDR3 is 16 residues long. CDR1 is PRHDT and CDR2 is FYEKMQ in the germline V gene (reference sequence). The germline V and J ends were trimmed by 5 bases and 1 base, with 16 bases remaining between them. CDR3 residues: CASSTGASRRTDTQYF. The CDR3 nucleotides are TGTGCCAGCAGCACGGGGGCTAGCAGGCGCACAGATACGCAGTATTTT.

This chain links TRBV30 with TRBJ1-6; 9 bases align to TRBD1. This CDR3 is built from 14 residues. V dropped 5 bases and J dropped 7; count of bases not matched to a gene: 6. Per germline, CDR1 GTSNPN and CDR2 SVGIG (reference sequence). This CDR3 is CAWEQGARNSPLHF. CDR3 coding DNA: TGTGCCTGGGAACAGGGGGCGCGGAATTCACCCCTCCACTTT.

This clonotype is categorized as medium-sized. V usage is TRBV11-3 and J usage is TRBJ2-3; 7 nucleotides match TRBD2. This CDR3 is built from 16 residues. J gave up 3 bases and V 5 bases, and 11 bases lay outside the gene matches. Germline lookup yields CDR1 SGHNT and CDR2 YENEEA. The CDR3 DNA reads as TGTGCCAGCAGCCCCCTGACGGGGGGAGAAACAGATACGCAGTATTTT. Its translation: CASSPLTGGETDTQYF. The variable domain in full, completed from reference TRBV11-3 and TRBJ2-3, reads EAGVVQSPRYKIIEKKQPVAFWCNPISGHNTLYWYLQNLGQGPELLIRYENEEAVDDSQLPKDRFSAERLKGVDSTLKIQPAELGDSAVYLCASSPLTGGETDTQYFGPGTRLTVL.

This clonotype was detected only a few times. The rearrangement links TRBV12-3 or TRBV12-4 to TRBJ2-5; D unresolved. Trimming cost V 4 bases and J 1 base, with 19 bases left between them. This CDR3 has 17 amino acids. The CDR3 reads CASSYNPSRTPQETQYF. The CDR3 DNA sequence: TGTGCCAGCAGTTACAATCCCTCCCGAACGCCCCAAGAGACCCAGTACTTC.

The V and J genes are TRBV11-3 and TRBJ2-1, with 14 bases lining up with TRBD2. Germline CDR1 reads SGHNT; CDR2 reads YENEEA. The CDR3 consists of 18 residues. V was pared by 5 bases and J by 3 bases, with 9 bases of the junction left unmatched. The CDR3 nucleotides are TGTGCCAGCAGCCTCTTCCGACTAGCGGGGGGGCTCTACAATGAGCAGTTCTTC. Amino acid sequence: CASSLFRLAGGLYNEQFF.

This clonotype is medium-sized (0.01 to 0.1%). This sequence joins TRBV19 and TRBJ1-2; D unresolved. Trimming removed 6 bases from V and 2 bases from J, with 16 bases in between. CDR3 length: 15 amino acids. CDR1 and CDR2 from the germline V gene are LNHDA and SQIVND (reference sequence). In DNA form, the CDR3 reads TGTGCCAGTAGATCGGCCGAGACAACCAACTATGGCTACACCTTC. It codes for CASRSAETTNYGYTF.